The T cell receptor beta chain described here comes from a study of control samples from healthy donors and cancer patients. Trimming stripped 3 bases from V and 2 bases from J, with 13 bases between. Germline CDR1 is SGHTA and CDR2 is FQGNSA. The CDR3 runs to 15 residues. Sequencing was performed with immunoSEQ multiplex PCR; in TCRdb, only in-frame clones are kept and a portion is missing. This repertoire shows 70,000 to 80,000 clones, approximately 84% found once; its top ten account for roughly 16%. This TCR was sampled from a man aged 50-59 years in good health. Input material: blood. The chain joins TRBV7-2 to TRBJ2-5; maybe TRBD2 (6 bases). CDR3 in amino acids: CASSFGTFEQETQYF. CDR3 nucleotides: TGTGCCAGCAGCTTTGGGACTTTTGAACAAGAGACCCAGTACTTC.